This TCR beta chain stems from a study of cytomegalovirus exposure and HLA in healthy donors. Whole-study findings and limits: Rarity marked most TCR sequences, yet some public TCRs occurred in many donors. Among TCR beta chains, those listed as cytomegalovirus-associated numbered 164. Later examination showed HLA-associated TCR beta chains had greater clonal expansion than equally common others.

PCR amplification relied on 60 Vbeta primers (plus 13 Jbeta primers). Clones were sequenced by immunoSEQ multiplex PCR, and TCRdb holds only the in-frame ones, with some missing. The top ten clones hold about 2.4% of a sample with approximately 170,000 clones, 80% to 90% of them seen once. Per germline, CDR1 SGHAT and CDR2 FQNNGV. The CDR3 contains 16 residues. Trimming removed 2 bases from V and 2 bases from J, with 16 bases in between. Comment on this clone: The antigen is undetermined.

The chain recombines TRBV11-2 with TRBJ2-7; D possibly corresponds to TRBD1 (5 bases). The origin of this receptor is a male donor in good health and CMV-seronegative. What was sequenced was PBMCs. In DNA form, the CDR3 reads TGTGCCAGCAGCTTACTATTGCCAGGGCTAACCTACGAGCAGTACTTC. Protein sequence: CASSLLLPGLTYEQYF.